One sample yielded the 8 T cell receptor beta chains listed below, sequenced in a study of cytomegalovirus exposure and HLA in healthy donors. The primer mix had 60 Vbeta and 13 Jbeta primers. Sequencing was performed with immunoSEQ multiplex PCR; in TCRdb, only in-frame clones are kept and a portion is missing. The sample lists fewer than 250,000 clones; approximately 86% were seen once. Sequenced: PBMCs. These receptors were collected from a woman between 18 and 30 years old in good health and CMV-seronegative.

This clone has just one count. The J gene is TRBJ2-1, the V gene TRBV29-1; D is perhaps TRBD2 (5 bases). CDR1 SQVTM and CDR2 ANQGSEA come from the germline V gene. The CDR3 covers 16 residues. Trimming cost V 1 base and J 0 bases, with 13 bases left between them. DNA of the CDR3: TGCAGCGTTGAAGGGGCGCCGGGGTCCTCCTACAATGAGCAGTTCTTC. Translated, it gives CSVEGAPGSSYNEQFF.

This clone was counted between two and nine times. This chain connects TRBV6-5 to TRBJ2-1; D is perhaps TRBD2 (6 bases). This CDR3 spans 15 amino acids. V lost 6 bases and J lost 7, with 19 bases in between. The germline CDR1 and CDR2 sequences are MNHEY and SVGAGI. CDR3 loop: CASSPRDPRGNEQFF. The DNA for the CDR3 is TGTGCCAGCAGCCCGAGGGACCCCCGGGGGAATGAGCAGTTCTTC.

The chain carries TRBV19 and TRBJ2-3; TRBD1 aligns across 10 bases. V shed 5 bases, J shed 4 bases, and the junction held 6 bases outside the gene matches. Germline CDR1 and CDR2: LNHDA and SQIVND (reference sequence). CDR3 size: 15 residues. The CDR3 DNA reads TGTGCCAGTAGTGCCGACAGGGGGCGCGCAGATACGCAGTATTTT. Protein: CASSADRGRADTQYF.

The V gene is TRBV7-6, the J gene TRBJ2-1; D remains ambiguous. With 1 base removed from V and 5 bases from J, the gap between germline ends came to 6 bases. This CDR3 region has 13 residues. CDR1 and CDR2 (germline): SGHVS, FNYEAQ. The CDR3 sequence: CASSLGQNNEQFF. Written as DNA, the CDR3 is TGTGCCAGCAGCTTAGGGCAGAACAATGAGCAGTTCTTC.

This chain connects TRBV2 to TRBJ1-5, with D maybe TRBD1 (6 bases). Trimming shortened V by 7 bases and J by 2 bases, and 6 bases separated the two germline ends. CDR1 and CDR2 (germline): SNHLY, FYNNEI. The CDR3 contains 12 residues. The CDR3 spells CASNRGNQPQHF. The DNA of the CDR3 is TGTGCCAGCAACAGGGGCAATCAGCCCCAGCATTTT.

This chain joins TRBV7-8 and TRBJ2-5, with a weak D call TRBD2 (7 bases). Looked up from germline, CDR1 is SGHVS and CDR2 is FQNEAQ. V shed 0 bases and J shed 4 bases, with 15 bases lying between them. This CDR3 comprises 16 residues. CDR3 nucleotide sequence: TGTGCCAGCAGCTTAGCGGTCGGGGGGCTCGGAGAGACCCAGTACTTC. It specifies CASSLAVGGLGETQYF.

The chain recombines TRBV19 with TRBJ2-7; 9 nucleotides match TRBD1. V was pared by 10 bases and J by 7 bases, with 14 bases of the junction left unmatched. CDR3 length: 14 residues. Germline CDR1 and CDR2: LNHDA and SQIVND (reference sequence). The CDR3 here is CATKEGQGSLEQYF. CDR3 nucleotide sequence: TGTGCCACCAAAGAGGGACAGGGTTCTCTAGAGCAGTACTTC.

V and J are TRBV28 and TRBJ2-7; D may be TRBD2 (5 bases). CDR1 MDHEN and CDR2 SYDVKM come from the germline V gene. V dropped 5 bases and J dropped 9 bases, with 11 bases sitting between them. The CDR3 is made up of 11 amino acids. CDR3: CASSTRVGQYF. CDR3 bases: TGTGCCAGCAGTACTAGGGTAGGGCAGTACTTC.